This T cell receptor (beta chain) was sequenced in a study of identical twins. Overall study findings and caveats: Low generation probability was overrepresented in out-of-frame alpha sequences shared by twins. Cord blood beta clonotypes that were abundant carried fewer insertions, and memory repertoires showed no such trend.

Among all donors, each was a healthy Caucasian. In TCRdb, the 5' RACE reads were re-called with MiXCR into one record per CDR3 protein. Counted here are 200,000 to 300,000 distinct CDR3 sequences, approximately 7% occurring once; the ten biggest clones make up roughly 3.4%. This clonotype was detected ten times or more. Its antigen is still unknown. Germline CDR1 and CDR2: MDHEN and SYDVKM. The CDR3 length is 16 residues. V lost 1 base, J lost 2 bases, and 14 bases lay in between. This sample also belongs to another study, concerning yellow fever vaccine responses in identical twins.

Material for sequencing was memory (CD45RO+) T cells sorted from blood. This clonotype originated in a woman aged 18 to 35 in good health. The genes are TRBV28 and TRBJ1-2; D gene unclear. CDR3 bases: TGTGCCAGCAGTTTATTCGGAGCCCCCGTCAACTATGGCTACACCTTC. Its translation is CASSLFGAPVNYGYTF.